The 24 T cell receptor beta chains below all came from one sample that was sequenced in a study of T cell repertoires in cytomegalovirus infection. TCRdb re-derived calls from the reads in MiXCR, one entry per CDR3 protein. The profile shows some 400,000 distinct CDR3 sequences, over 15% of them singletons. The sequenced material came from PBMCs. The receptors were gathered from a human donor in good health (CMV status not recorded). Some clones in this sample may be carry-over from other donors' samples.

The chain is built from TRBV3-1 and TRBJ1-5, with D tentatively TRBD1 (6 bases). Trimming cost V 5 bases and J 4 bases, with 24 bases left between them. Germline loops: CDR1 LGHDT, CDR2 YNNKEL (reference sequence). This CDR3 has 18 residues. CDR3 nucleotides: TGTGCCAGCAGCTTATCACCAGGAACCGGGACAATAAATCAGCCCCAGCATTTT. Protein product: CASSLSPGTGTINQPQHF.

V usage is TRBV10-3 and J usage is TRBJ2-5; D is undetermined. The CDR3 length is 14 residues. Trimming removed 0 bases from V and 3 bases from J, with 8 bases in between. Per germline, CDR1 ENHRY and CDR2 SYGVKD. The CDR3 nucleotides are TGTGCCATCAGTGAGTCCCCAAGGGAAGAGACCCAGTACTTC. This codes for CAISESPREETQYF.

The gene calls are TRBV11-2 and TRBJ1-5, with 8 bases aligning to TRBD1. CDR1 is SGHAT, CDR2 FQNNGV, per germline. Unmatched junction bases numbered 2, after V lost 3 bases and J lost 7 bases. The CDR3 covers 13 residues. The CDR3 reads CASSLDRAQPQHF. CDR3 DNA sequence: TGTGCCAGCAGCTTGGACAGGGCCCAGCCCCAGCATTTT.

The chain is built from TRBV6-1 and TRBJ1-5, with no clear D. In germline, CDR1 is MNHNS, CDR2 SASEGT. V was trimmed by 6 bases and J by 0 bases, leaving 12 bases between them. CDR3 length: 15 residues. In nucleotides, the CDR3 is TGTGCCAGCAGCCCGAACCGTTATAGCAATCAGCCCCAGCATTTT. Its translation is CASSPNRYSNQPQHF.

The chain carries TRBV20-1 and TRBJ1-2; 8 nucleotides line up with TRBD1. Trimming at V came to 5 bases and at J to 1 base, leaving 6 bases not matched to a gene. Germline V gives CDR1 DFQATT, CDR2 SNEGSKA (reference sequence). The CDR3 is made up of 14 amino acids. The CDR3 sequence is CSASQGAVNYGYTF. The DNA of the CDR3 is TGCAGTGCTTCTCAGGGGGCGGTTAACTATGGCTACACCTTC.

This clonotype was observed a handful of times. The chain has TRBV11-2 and TRBJ2-7, with 7 bases identical to TRBD1. Germline V CDR1 and CDR2: SGHAT, FQNNGV. The V and J ends lost 5 bases and 6 bases, in that order; junction bases with no gene match: 7. The length of the CDR3 is 13 residues. Here the CDR3 reads CASSPRQGGEQYF. CDR3 bases: TGTGCCAGCAGCCCGCGACAGGGCGGCGAGCAGTACTTC.

This clonotype was counted many times. V gene TRBV7-6 combines with J gene TRBJ2-7, with D possibly being TRBD2 (6 bases). The CDR3 is made up of 15 amino acids. The ends were cut back, 1 base at V and 4 bases at J, with 14 bases in the middle. In germline, CDR1 is SGHVS, CDR2 FNYEAQ. The CDR3: CASSLDGSGAYEQYF. The CDR3 coding sequence is TGTGCCAGCAGCTTAGACGGGAGCGGTGCTTACGAGCAGTACTTC.

Written as DNA, the CDR3 is TGTGCCAGCAGTTACACAGGCACCGGGGAGCTGTTTTTT. Translation gives CASSYTGTGELFF. This chain links TRBV6-2 or TRBV6-3 with TRBJ2-2, with D perhaps TRBD1 (5 bases). CDR3 size: 13 residues. V lost 2 bases to trimming and J lost 4 bases, with 5 bases between them. Germline CDR1 is MNHEY and CDR2 is SVGEGT.

This clonotype was observed a handful of times. V usage is TRBV19 and J usage is TRBJ2-2; the D gene is possibly TRBD2 (5 bases). The germline gives CDR1 LNHDA, CDR2 SQIVND (reference sequence). This CDR3 has 15 residues. V was clipped by 2 bases and J by 6 bases, with 13 bases between them. Here the CDR3 reads CASSISGNVAGELFF. The CDR3 DNA is TGTGCCAGTAGTATATCCGGGAACGTGGCCGGGGAGCTGTTTTTT.

The sample holds a few counts of this clonotype. The rearrangement uses TRBV7-8 and TRBJ2-7; D is unresolved. This CDR3 has 12 residues. Trimming cost V 3 bases and J 4 bases, with 7 bases left between them. Germline lookup yields CDR1 SGHVS and CDR2 FQNEAQ. The CDR3 here is CASSFRLYEQYF. Written as DNA, the CDR3 is TGTGCCAGCAGCTTCCGGCTATACGAGCAGTACTTC.

This clonotype came up a few times. The rearrangement uses TRBV10-3 and TRBJ1-4, with a possible D match to TRBD1 (6 bases). CDR1 is ENHRY, CDR2 SYGVKD, per germline. The CDR3 has 13 residues. V was trimmed by 11 bases and J by 4 bases, leaving 14 bases between them. CDR3 region: CAASGQINEKLFF. The CDR3 coding sequence is TGTGCCGCCTCCGGACAGATTAATGAAAAACTGTTTTTT.

The CDR3, as DNA: TGCGCCAGCAGATTCGGGACGCTCCCCTACGAGCAGTACTTC. Its protein product is CASRFGTLPYEQYF. This chain connects TRBV5-1 to TRBJ2-7; D may match TRBD1 or TRBD2 (5 bases each). This CDR3 is built from 14 residues. Germline-derived CDR1 and CDR2 are SGHRS and YFSETQ. Trimming took 5 bases from V and 2 from J, leaving 14 bases between them.

The sample holds a few counts of this clonotype. The CDR3: CASSYLGGVNHEQYF. In DNA form, the CDR3 reads TGTGCCAGCAGTTATCTCGGCGGGGTCAACCACGAGCAGTACTTC. This chain connects TRBV6-2 or TRBV6-3 to TRBJ2-7, with D tentatively TRBD2 (6 bases). V was trimmed by 3 bases and J by 5 bases, leaving 17 bases between them. The germline CDR1 and CDR2 sequences are MNHEY and SVGEGT. The CDR3 covers 15 residues.

The chain employs TRBV10-3 and TRBJ1-5; TRBD1 matches 12 bases. CDR1 and CDR2 from the germline V gene are ENHRY and SYGVKD. The CDR3 consists of 19 residues. The ends lost 11 bases at V and 4 bases at J; junction bases unmatched: 21. CDR3 nucleotides: TGTGCCGACGTGGCGACGGGACAGGGGGCTAGGTGCCTGAATCAGCCCCAGCATTTT. Protein: CADVATGQGARCLNQPQHF.

The rearrangement joins TRBV20-1 to TRBJ2-3, with 8 bases matching TRBD1. The germline CDR1 and CDR2 sequences are DFQATT and SNEGSKA (reference sequence). This CDR3 spans 16 amino acids. With V trimmed by 6 bases and J by 1 base, 12 bases remained unmatched. The CDR3 DNA reads TGCAGTGCCCGCCGCAGGGGGCAGGGTGGCACAGATACGCAGTATTTT. Translation: CSARRRGQGGTDTQYF.

The sample holds a few counts of this clonotype. V gene TRBV7-8 combines with J gene TRBJ2-5, with 7 bases aligning to TRBD1. The CDR3 loop spans 15 amino acids. Germline assignment: CDR1 SGHVS and CDR2 FQNEAQ. J lost 4 bases, V lost 4 bases, and 9 bases had no gene match. The CDR3 protein is CASSYPTGWGETQYF. The CDR3 region has the DNA TGTGCCAGCAGCTACCCGACAGGGTGGGGAGAGACCCAGTACTTC.

In its sample, this clonotype was seen many times. This chain uses TRBV7-2 with TRBJ2-3; D is undetermined. The CDR3 is 13 amino acids. Germline V gene data show CDR1 as SGHTA and CDR2 as FQGNSA. The V gene lost 3 bases and the J gene lost 2 bases, with 6 bases spanning the gap. In nucleotides, the CDR3 is TGTGCCAGCAGCTTCCCCCACACAGATACGCAGTATTTT. Protein: CASSFPHTDTQYF.

The genes are TRBV7-2 and TRBJ2-7, with D maybe TRBD2 (6 bases). Germline V gene lookup returns CDR1 SGHTA and CDR2 FQGNSA. This CDR3 has 15 residues. V lost 5 bases and J lost 3, with 17 bases in between. Here the CDR3 DNA reads TGTGCCAGCAGCGTCGGGGCTAGCGCGGGCTACGAGCAGTACTTC. It encodes CASSVGASAGYEQYF.

The table lists this clonotype with a few counts. A read error may be the cause here, since a much bigger clone is one base away. V usage is TRBV7-2 and J usage is TRBJ2-1; D may match TRBD1 or TRBD2 (5 bases each). The germline V gene encodes CDR1 SGHTA and CDR2 FQGNSA. This CDR3 is 15 amino acids long. CDR3 sequence: CVSSSGAYSYNEQFF. The CDR3 DNA is TGTGTCAGCAGCTCCGGGGCTTACTCCTACAATGAGCAGTTCTTC.

The gene calls are TRBV9 and TRBJ2-3; no clear D. The V gene lost 4 bases and the J gene lost 0 bases, with 9 bases spanning the gap. CDR1 is SGDLS, CDR2 YYNGEE, per germline. This CDR3 is built from 14 residues. CDR3 nucleotides: TGTGCCAGCAGCTCCGATGCTAGCACAGATACGCAGTATTTT. Translation: CASSSDASTDTQYF.

This clonotype was seen more than once but under ten times. V gene TRBV10-3 combines with J gene TRBJ1-1, with D possibly matching TRBD1 (6 bases). The CDR3 consists of 12 residues. Per germline, CDR1 ENHRY and CDR2 SYGVKD. The DNA of the CDR3 is TGTGCAACAGGGACCCATGACACTGAAGCTTTCTTT. This sequence encodes CATGTHDTEAFF.

The genes are TRBV19 and TRBJ1-1, with D perhaps matching TRBD1 (5 bases). V was cut by 9 bases and J by 4 bases, with 15 bases left in between. The germline CDR1 and CDR2 sequences are LNHDA and SQIVND (reference sequence). This CDR3 is built from 13 residues. CDR3 loop: CASNFRDGTEAFF. For the CDR3, the DNA is TGTGCCAGCAACTTCAGGGATGGCACTGAAGCTTTCTTT. Full variable domain (missing parts from reference TRBV19 and TRBJ1-1): DGGITQSPKYLFRKEGQNVTLSCEQNLNHDAMYWYRQDPGQGLRLIYYSQIVNDFQKGDIAEGYSVSREKKESFPLTVTSAQKNPTAFYLCASNFRDGTEAFFGQGTRLTVV.

The chain has TRBV19 and TRBJ2-7, with 8 bases identical to TRBD1. With 3 bases clipped from V and 6 bases from J, the junction kept 10 bases outside the gene matches. The CDR3 runs to 15 residues. The germline gives CDR1 LNHDA, CDR2 SQIVND (reference sequence). CDR3 residues: CASSIGQGAAPEQYF. CDR3 bases: TGTGCCAGTAGTATTGGTCAGGGGGCGGCCCCCGAGCAGTACTTC.

The V call is TRBV12-5, the J call TRBJ1-5, with D perhaps matching TRBD1 (6 bases). The CDR3 sequence is 15 residues long. V was shortened by 0 bases and J by 4 bases, with 10 bases between the two germline ends. Germline assignment: CDR1 LGHNT and CDR2 FRNRAP. DNA of the CDR3: TGTGCTAGTGGTTTGGTTGCCAGGGGAAATCAGCCCCAGCATTTT. This codes for CASGLVARGNQPQHF. Combining the CDR3 with reference TRBV12-5 and TRBJ1-5 gives the whole variable domain DARVTQTPRHKVTEMGQEVTMRCQPILGHNTVFWYRQTMMQGLELLAYFRNRAPLDDSGMPKDRFSAEMPDATLATLKIQPSEPRDSAVYFCASGLVARGNQPQHFGDGTRLSIL.